This TCR beta chain was sequenced in a study of shared clonotypes between healthy human individuals. Assay: immunoSEQ multiplex PCR; the TCRdb copy retains only in-frame clones and omits some. The sample has 2.5 million or so clones, around 90% seen once. Trimming took 1 base from V and 4 from J, leaving 11 bases between them. The CDR3 is 14 amino acids. Germline-derived CDR1 and CDR2 are SGHRS and YFSETQ. This chain links TRBV5-1 with TRBJ1-1; D unresolved. Input material: naive CD4+ T cells sorted from blood. Subset indicated: CD45RA+ positively selected. This clonotype originated in a man younger than 35 in good health. In DNA, the CDR3 is TGCGCCAGCAGCTTGACGGAGTCGAGCACTGAAGCTTTCTTT. Translating gives CASSLTESSTEAFF.